These T cell receptor beta chains were read from a single sample in a study of blood T cell repertoires in COVID-19. This table comes from immunoSEQ multiplex PCR, and its TCRdb copy is limited to in-frame clones, with some not included. This sample yields about 60,000 clones, of which 65% to 90% are seen a single time; 10% to 13% belongs to the top ten. The material sequenced was peripheral blood. The receptors here all came from a man aged 45-65 years with COVID-19, enrolled during active disease. The CDR3 runs from the conserved cysteine through the conserved F or W. The order of the fields is clone size, D gene, J gene, V gene, CDR3 protein, CDR3 DNA. The D gene is left open where the match is weak. The size field is filled for only some rows; it gives once, few, many or a size class.

size: NA
D: NA
J: TRBJ2-3
V: TRBV4-2
CDR3: CASSPVGAGSTDTQYF
DNA: TGTGCCAGCAGCCCCGTGGGGGCTGGGAGCACAGATACGCAGTATTTT

size: NA
D: NA
J: TRBJ1-1
V: TRBV27
CDR3: CASSLVADTEAFF
DNA: TGTGCCAGCAGTTTAGTAGCTGACACTGAAGCTTTCTTT

size: NA
D: NA
J: TRBJ2-7
V: TRBV7-8
CDR3: CASSLAIGQSYEQYF
DNA: TGTGCCAGCAGCTTAGCGATAGGACAGTCCTACGAGCAGTACTTC

size: NA
D: NA
J: TRBJ2-5
V: TRBV24-1
CDR3: CATSDLQGYQETQYF
DNA: TGTGCCACCAGTGATTTGCAGGGGTACCAAGAGACCCAGTACTTC

size: NA
D: TRBD1
J: TRBJ1-3
V: TRBV6-5
CDR3: CASTQYQGANTIYF
DNA: TGTGCCAGCACCCAGTACCAGGGGGCAAACACCATATATTTT

size: NA
D: NA
J: TRBJ1-3
V: TRBV5-5
CDR3: CASSLEPGVSGNTIYF
DNA: TGTGCCAGCAGCTTGGAGCCAGGCGTCTCTGGAAACACCATATATTTT

size: NA
D: NA
J: TRBJ2-3
V: TRBV4-1
CDR3: CASSQGTRFGPTQYF
DNA: TGCGCCAGCAGCCAAGGGACAAGATTCGGGCCTACGCAGTATTTT

size: NA
D: TRBD2
J: TRBJ2-7
V: TRBV5-6
CDR3: CASSLDAGAFYEQYF
DNA: TGTGCCAGCAGCTTGGACGCGGGAGCATTCTACGAGCAGTACTTC

size: NA
D: NA
J: TRBJ1-3
V: TRBV4-2
CDR3: CASSQEGASGNTIYF
DNA: TGTGCCAGCAGCCAAGAGGGGGCCTCTGGAAACACCATATATTTT

size: NA
D: TRBD1
J: TRBJ2-5
V: TRBV30
CDR3: CAFRTGGTETQYF
DNA: TGTGCCTTCAGGACAGGGGGTACGGAGACCCAGTACTTC

size: NA
D: NA
J: TRBJ1-6
V: TRBV10-3
CDR3: CAITPGEVNSPLHF
DNA: TGTGCCATCACCCCTGGGGAGGTGAATTCACCCCTCCACTTT

size: NA
D: NA
J: TRBJ2-7
V: TRBV7-9
CDR3: CASSPSGTYEQYF
DNA: TGTGCCAGCAGCCCTTCCGGGACATACGAGCAGTACTTC

size: few
D: NA
J: TRBJ2-5
V: TRBV6-5
CDR3: CASRLGGEETQYF
DNA: TGTGCCAGCCGCCTTGGAGGGGAAGAGACCCAGTACTTC

size: NA
D: NA
J: TRBJ2-4
V: TRBV18
CDR3: CASSPVLAKNIQYF
DNA: TGTGCCAGCTCACCCGTCCTAGCCAAAAACATTCAGTACTTC

size: NA
D: NA
J: TRBJ2-2
V: TRBV6-5
CDR3: CASSYLLNTGELFF
DNA: TGTGCCAGCAGTTACCTCTTGAACACCGGGGAGCTGTTTTTT

size: NA
D: TRBD2
J: TRBJ2-1
V: TRBV28
CDR3: CASRLRTSGGYNEQFF
DNA: TGTGCCAGCAGGCTTAGGACTAGCGGGGGCTACAATGAGCAGTTCTTC

size: NA
D: NA
J: TRBJ2-7
V: TRBV4-1
CDR3: CASSQDQVEGEGEQYF
DNA: TGCGCCAGCAGCCAAGACCAGGTCGAGGGAGAAGGTGAGCAGTACTTC

size: NA
D: TRBD2
J: TRBJ2-2
V: TRBV11-2
CDR3: CASSLRGVYTGELFF
DNA: TGTGCCAGCAGCCTCCGGGGGGTCTACACCGGGGAGCTGTTTTTT

size: NA
D: TRBD1
J: TRBJ2-7
V: TRBV7-9
CDR3: CASSPQVGQGFSYEQYF
DNA: TGTGCCAGCAGCCCCCAAGTCGGACAGGGGTTCTCCTACGAGCAGTACTTC

size: NA
D: NA
J: TRBJ1-1
V: TRBV28
CDR3: CASSPDREAFF
DNA: TGTGCCAGCAGTCCCGACAGGGAAGCTTTCTTT

size: NA
D: NA
J: TRBJ1-1
V: TRBV14
CDR3: CASSQDRWRGMGMNTEAFF
DNA: TGTGCCAGCAGCCAAGATCGGTGGAGGGGAATGGGGATGAACACTGAAGCTTTCTTT

size: once
D: NA
J: TRBJ1-2
V: TRBV6-2/TRBV6-3
CDR3: CASSFTGVNGYTF
DNA: TGTGCCAGCAGTTTCACAGGAGTCAATGGCTACACCTTC

size: once
D: TRBD2
J: TRBJ2-1
V: TRBV7-6
CDR3: CASSLSGKRNEQFF
DNA: TGTGCCAGCAGCTTAAGCGGGAAGCGCAATGAGCAGTTCTTC

size: NA
D: TRBD1
J: TRBJ1-1
V: TRBV27
CDR3: CASSWDRWNTEAFF
DNA: TGTGCCAGCAGTTGGGACAGATGGAACACTGAAGCTTTCTTT

size: NA
D: NA
J: TRBJ2-7
V: TRBV27
CDR3: CASSNRESHEQYF
DNA: TGTGCCAGCAGTAACAGGGAGTCCCACGAGCAGTACTTC

size: NA
D: NA
J: TRBJ2-3
V: TRBV7-9
CDR3: CASGIAVTSTDTQYF
DNA: TGTGCCAGCGGAATAGCGGTGACTAGCACAGATACGCAGTATTTT